This TCR beta chain is drawn from a study of Graves' ophthalmopathy and Graves' hyperthyroidism. About the study: Peripheral blood (taken before any treatment) was collected at initial diagnosis. Study-level points and caveats: Most thyroid clonotypes expanded beyond 0.001 frequency were also found in blood.

This clonotype was seen just once. Its antigen is unknown. The CDR3 spans 13 residues. CDR1 is MNHNS, CDR2 SASEGT, per germline. The V segment lost 5 bases and the J segment 10 bases; nucleotides outside the gene matches: 5. RNA transcripts were the source from which TCR beta CDR3 regions were amplified. In the first round, RT-PCR was carried out with HTBI primers, and a multiplex PCR formed the second round. Each CDR3 protein gets one entry after TCRdb re-called the multiplex PCR reads with MiXCR. The table lists 300,000 to 350,000 distinct CDR3 sequences, around a sixth of them singletons. The TCR sequence derives from an adult man with Graves' ophthalmopathy. The sample comprised peripheral blood. The chain carries TRBV6-1 and TRBJ2-3, with 11 nucleotides matching TRBD2. This CDR3 reads CASSKLAGEAQYF. The CDR3 bases are TGTGCCAGCAGTAAACTAGCGGGGGAAGCGCAGTATTTT.